The rows below give T cell receptor beta chains drawn from one sample of a study of vaccination and CD4 T cells after COVID-19. TCRdb used MiXCR to reprocess the PCR reads, holding one entry per CDR3 protein. Of under 10,000 distinct CDR3 sequences listed, roughly 29% are singletons. These TCRs are of unknown antigen specificity. Sequenced material: CD4+ T cells from blood, cultured in vitro. Source of these receptors: a human donor in good health. The CDR3 runs from the conserved cysteine through the conserved F or W. D genes are given only for firm matches. For some rows the clone size is stated as once, few or many, or as a class when expanded; others skip it.

d_call j_call clone_size v_call cdr3_nt cdr3_aa
TRBD1 TRBJ1-1 few TRBV27 TGTGCCAGCAGTTCCAAAGGTTCAGACAGGGGATGGACTGAAGCTTTCTTT CASSSKGSDRGWTEAFF
. TRBJ1-1 . TRBV6-5 TGTGCCAGCAGTTCGAACACTGAAGCTTTCTTT CASSSNTEAFF
TRBD2 TRBJ2-5 few TRBV28 TGTGCCAGCAGTTACCGAGGAGCGGGACAAGAGACCCAGTACTTC CASSYRGAGQETQYF
. TRBJ2-7 . TRBV5-1 TGCGCCAGCAGCTTGGCCAGGGGCACAGGGTCGAGCTACGAGCAGTACTTC CASSLARGTGSSYEQYF
TRBD1 TRBJ1-2 . TRBV28 TGTGCCAGCAGCCAGGGGGGCGTCTATGGCTACACCTTC CASSQGGVYGYTF
. TRBJ2-1 few TRBV28 TGTGCCAGCGGCTTGACGCCTAGCTCCTACAATGAGCAGTTCTTC CASGLTPSSYNEQFF
. TRBJ2-7 few TRBV7-2 TGTGCCAGCAGCTTAGCTCGCGGGACCGCCTACGAGCAGTACTTC CASSLARGTAYEQYF
. TRBJ1-2 . TRBV6-2/TRBV6-3 TGTGCCAGCAGTTACAGGGAAGGCGGCTATGGCTACACCTTC CASSYREGGYGYTF
. TRBJ2-7 few TRBV10-3 TGTGCCATCAGTCCAGCAAGAGACTCCTACGAGCAGTACTTC CAISPARDSYEQYF
. TRBJ1-1 few TRBV7-9 TGTGCCAGCAGCCGGGGGGCTGGTAGGGAAGCTTTCTTT CASSRGAGREAFF